This TCR beta chain is from a study of blood T cell repertoires in COVID-19. In the study overall: Researchers got acute and convalescent COVID-19 samples from the United States, Italy and Spain. T cells, B-cell-depleted T cells, or PBMCs supplied cDNA or gDNA.

Profiled with immunoSEQ multiplex PCR; TCRdb holds only in-frame clones, not every one. The sample holds 100,000 to 150,000 clones, approximately 74% seen once. Trimming pared 5 bases from V and 1 base from J, leaving 8 bases between. Germline CDR1 SEHNR, CDR2 FQNEAQ (reference sequence). The CDR3 runs to 13 residues. Patients of the Seattle cohort, enrolled during active infection, were followed longitudinally. V gene TRBV7-9 combines with J gene TRBJ1-1; maybe TRBD1 (6 bases). This receptor was identified in a man at least 80 years old with COVID-19, enrolled during active disease. The sequencing sample was made of peripheral blood. The chain's CDR3 is CASSPQGNTEAFF. The CDR3 DNA sequence: TGTGCCAGCAGCCCACAGGGGAACACTGAAGCTTTCTTT.